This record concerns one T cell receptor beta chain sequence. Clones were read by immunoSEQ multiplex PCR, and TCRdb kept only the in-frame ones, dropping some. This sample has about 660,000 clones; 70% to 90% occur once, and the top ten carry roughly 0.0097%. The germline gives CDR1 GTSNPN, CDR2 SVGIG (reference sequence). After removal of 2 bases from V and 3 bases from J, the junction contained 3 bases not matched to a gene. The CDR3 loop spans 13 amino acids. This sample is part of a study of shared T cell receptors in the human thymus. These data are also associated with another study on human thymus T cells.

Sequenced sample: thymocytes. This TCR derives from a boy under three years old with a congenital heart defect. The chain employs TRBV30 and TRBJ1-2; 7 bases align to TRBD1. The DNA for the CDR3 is TGTGCCTGGAGTTCCCAGGGGGACTATGGCTACACCTTC. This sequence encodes CAWSSQGDYGYTF.